Each of the 18 T cell receptor beta chains below was sequenced from the same sample in a study of regulatory T cells in long-lasting Graves disease. Arm-PCR of CDR3 regions and iRepertoire HTBI primers were the basis on which TCR beta libraries were built. Using its own MiXCR run on the multiplex PCR reads, TCRdb lists one record per CDR3 protein. The sample gives about 470,000 distinct CDR3 sequences, 16% of which show up once; 9% to 15% is in the top ten. The time point denotes: newly diagnosed GD, antithyroid drugs for less than 3 months. PBMC RNA served as the TCR library source. These data also featured in a second study, about T cells in Graves' hyperthyroidism and ophthalmopathy.

Sample: peripheral blood mononuclear cells (PBMCs), taken at new diagnosis, from a patient treated with antithyroid drugs. The receptors here all came from a man aged 35-49 years with Graves disease.

In its sample, this clonotype was seen a few times. This rearrangement joins TRBV5-1 to TRBJ1-2; no clear D gene. V was cut by 0 bases and J by 3 bases, with 9 bases left in between. The CDR3 is made up of 14 amino acids. The germline gives CDR1 SGHRS, CDR2 YFSETQ. CDR3 nucleotides: TGCGCCAGCAGCTTGGAGCCCAGCTACTATGGCTACACCTTC. It encodes CASSLEPSYYGYTF.

This clonotype was observed at least ten times. The gene calls are TRBV29-1 and TRBJ1-1, with TRBD1 matching 7 bases. CDR3 length: 15 residues. Germline V lookup: CDR1 SQVTM, CDR2 ANQGSEA. The trim removed 4 bases at V and 4 bases at J, leaving 12 bases unmatched. CDR3 DNA sequence: TGCAGCGTTGGAAGGGGGCGCAGAGTATGCACTGAAGCTTTCTTT. Translated, it gives CSVGRGRRVCTEAFF.

The chain uses TRBV6-1 and TRBJ2-1; D unresolved. This CDR3 comprises 10 residues. V dropped 7 bases and J dropped 9 bases, with 7 bases sitting between them. CDR1 is MNHNS, CDR2 SASEGT, per germline. The CDR3 DNA reads TGTGCCAGCAACCGGCGTGAGCAGTTCTTC. Its translation is CASNRREQFF.

This clonotype has a count of ten or more. This chain links TRBV20-1 with TRBJ2-1; 7 nucleotides match TRBD2. Germline loops: CDR1 DFQATT, CDR2 SNEGSKA (reference sequence). This CDR3 is built from 18 residues. Unmatched junction bases numbered 16, after V lost 1 base and J lost 4 bases. CDR3 nucleotide sequence: TGCAGTGCTAGAGTATCTTCATCCCGGGACTACCGATACAATGAGCAGTTCTTC. Encoded protein: CSARVSSSRDYRYNEQFF.

This clonotype was counted only a few times. A much larger clone differs from this one at a single base, so this may be a read error. The V gene is TRBV10-3, the J gene TRBJ2-1, with TRBD1 matching 10 bases. The germline gives CDR1 ENHRY, CDR2 SYGVKD. This CDR3 has 14 amino acids. The V gene end was trimmed by 6 bases and the J gene end by 2 bases; junction bases not matched to a gene: 1. CDR3 in amino acids: CAIRGTGAYNEQFF. CDR3 DNA sequence: TGTGCCATCAGGGGGACAGGGGCCTACAATGAGCAGTTCTTC.

This clonotype has ten or more counts. V is TRBV29-1 and J is TRBJ2-1, with D perhaps matching TRBD2 (5 bases). The CDR3 consists of 16 residues. Trimming cost V 1 base and J 0 bases, with 13 bases left between them. Looked up from germline, CDR1 is SQVTM and CDR2 is ANQGSEA. The CDR3 DNA follows: TGCAGCGTTGAAGTAGAGGGTCTAAGCTCCTACAATGAGCAGTTCTTC. Translation gives CSVEVEGLSSYNEQFF.

This clonotype was recorded many times. The chain is built from TRBV15 and TRBJ2-7, with TRBD2 as a possible D gene (5 bases). Germline CDR1 is LNHNV and CDR2 is YYDKDF (reference sequence). This CDR3 region has 14 residues. Trimming removed 1 base at V and 2 bases at J, with 9 bases between. The CDR3 region has the DNA TGTGCCACCAGCAGAGTCGGGCGGGCCTACGAGCAGTACTTC. Protein product: CATSRVGRAYEQYF.

This clonotype came up many times. The chain couples TRBV7-9 to TRBJ2-3; tentative D call: TRBD2 (6 bases). Germline V gene sequence: CDR1 SEHNR, CDR2 FQNEAQ (reference sequence). The length of the CDR3 is 13 residues. Trimming removed 6 bases at V and 4 bases at J, with 11 bases between. The CDR3 spells CASSFGGADTQYF. CDR3 nucleotide sequence: TGTGCCAGCAGTTTCGGGGGAGCAGATACGCAGTATTTT.

This clonotype was counted many times. The rearrangement links TRBV5-4 to TRBJ2-3; D is undetermined. The V gene's germline CDR1 is SGHNT and CDR2 YYREEE (reference sequence). The ends were cut back, 1 base at V and 0 bases at J, with 24 bases in the middle. This CDR3 comprises 20 residues. The CDR3 DNA sequence: TGTGCCAGCAGCTTGTCCCCCACCGGGTGGGAAATGACTAGCACAGATACGCAGTATTTT. Translation gives CASSLSPTGWEMTSTDTQYF.

This clonotype has ten or more counts. This chain joins TRBV11-2 and TRBJ1-4; a possible D gene is TRBD1 (5 bases). CDR3 length: 16 residues. Germline assignment: CDR1 SGHAT and CDR2 FQNNGV. Trimming pared 4 bases from V and 12 bases from J, leaving 24 bases between. The CDR3 nucleotides are TGTGCCAGCAGCTCACACCGGACACGCGACTCGGAGGAACTGTTTTTT. This gives the protein CASSSHRTRDSEELFF. Supplemented by reference TRBV11-2 and TRBJ1-4, the full variable domain reads EAGVAQSPRYKIIEKRQSVAFWCNPISGHATLYWYQQILGQGPKLLIQFQNNGVVDDSQLPKDRFSAERLKGVDSTLKIQPAKLEDSAVYLCASSSHRTRDSEELFFGSGTQLSVL.

This clonotype has at least ten counts. The chain links TRBV6-1 to TRBJ2-2; 14 bases agree with TRBD2. J gave up 5 bases and V 6 bases, and 5 bases lay outside the gene matches. The CDR3 totals 16 residues. CDR1 and CDR2 (germline): MNHNS, SASEGT. CDR3 DNA: TGTGCCAGCAGGGGACTAGCGGGAGATCGGACCGGGGAGCTGTTTTTT. Translated: CASRGLAGDRTGELFF.

In this sample, this clonotype turned up many times. The chain has TRBV30 and TRBJ2-7; 8 bases are shared with TRBD2. Germline CDR1 and CDR2: GTSNPN and SVGIG (reference sequence). CDR3 size: 14 residues. J was trimmed by 1 base and V by 4 bases; bases with no gene match: 6. The CDR3 region is CAWTAGGTSYEQYF. CDR3 DNA: TGTGCCTGGACCGCGGGAGGAACGTCCTACGAGCAGTACTTC.

This clonotype was recorded many times. V and J are TRBV5-5 and TRBJ1-1; 8 positions match TRBD1. J was trimmed by 3 bases and V by 0 bases; bases with no gene match: 1. The CDR3 sequence is 14 residues long. The V gene's germline CDR1 is SGHKS and CDR2 YYEKEE (reference sequence). The CDR3 DNA reads TGTGCCAGCAGCTTGGGACAGGGGTACACTGAAGCTTTCTTT. Its translation is CASSLGQGYTEAFF.

Concerning this clonotype: This probably arose from a read error, given a far larger clone one base away. CDR3 nucleotides: TGTGCCAGCAGCTTATCGCGAACTAGCGGGAGGTCCAATGAGCAGTACTTC. Protein product: CASSLSRTSGRSNEQYF. V and J are TRBV11-2 and TRBJ2-7; 12 nucleotides line up with TRBD2. V trimming: 2 bases; J trimming: 7 bases; junction bases outside the gene matches: 12. This CDR3 region has 17 residues. From germline, CDR1 is SGHAT and CDR2 FQNNGV.

This clonotype was observed a few times. The chain links TRBV6-1 to TRBJ1-3; 8 bases agree with TRBD1. V gave up 4 bases and J gave up 9 bases; unmatched junction bases: 11. This CDR3 is built from 15 residues. Germline V lookup: CDR1 MNHNS, CDR2 SASEGT. CDR3 nucleotide sequence: TGTGCCAGCAGTGGGACAGGGCCCCTGAGGAGCACCATATATTTT. Protein sequence: CASSGTGPLRSTIYF.

Note on this clonotype: A junction boundary mismatches the germline segment, possibly from a read error. The chain is built from TRBV7-7 and TRBJ2-5; weak D call: TRBD2 (5 bases). This CDR3 comprises 15 residues. The germline CDR1 and CDR2 sequences are SSHAT and FNYEAQ (reference sequence). The CDR3 DNA sequence: TGTGCTAGCAGCGCCTCCCCGACTAAAGAAGGGACCCAGTACTTC. Amino acid sequence: CASSASPTKEGTQYF. Using reference TRBV7-7 and TRBJ2-5 for the parts outside the CDR3, the full variable domain is GAGVSQSPRYKVTKRGQDVTLRCDPISSHATLYWYQQALGQGPEFLTYFNYEAQPDKSGLPSDRFSAERPEGSISTLTIQRTEQRDSAMYRCASSASPTKEGTQYFGPGTRLLVL.

The chain joins TRBV12-5 to TRBJ1-2; TRBD1 might be the D (6 bases). The CDR3 sequence is 15 residues long. Trimming stripped 6 bases from V and 2 bases from J, with 16 bases between. CDR1 and CDR2 from the germline V gene are LGHNT and FRNRAP. This CDR3 reads CASGPDSQGNYGYTF. The DNA of the CDR3 is TGTGCTAGTGGGCCGGATAGCCAGGGGAACTATGGCTACACCTTC.

This clonotype was found a few times. The CDR3 here is CASSLGSKRGGYPSLGQFF. The CDR3 coding sequence is TGTGCCAGCAGCTTAGGGTCGAAAAGGGGGGGGTATCCCTCCTTGGGGCAGTTCTTC. The chain couples TRBV11-2 to TRBJ2-1, with D possibly being TRBD2 (7 bases). The CDR3 totals 19 residues. Germline CDR1 and CDR2: SGHAT and FQNNGV. The V and J ends lost 1 base and 12 bases respectively, with 31 bases between them.